These 21 T cell receptor beta chains were all obtained from the same sample, sequenced in a study of shared clonotypes between healthy human individuals. Using immunoSEQ multiplex PCR, the repertoire was profiled, and TCRdb retains in-frame clones only, with some absent. The table includes roughly 2 million clones, around 95% detected once. The sequenced sample was naive CD4+ T cells sorted from blood. Documented subset: CD45RA+ positively selected. Receptors were obtained from a man between 18 and 35 years old in good health.

The V and J genes are TRBV9 and TRBJ2-7; TRBD2 matches at 10 bases. This CDR3 comprises 14 residues. CDR1 is SGDLS, CDR2 YYNGEE, per germline. V lost 4 bases, J lost 2 bases, and 3 bases stayed unmatched. The CDR3 spells CASSRAGGTYEQYF. For the CDR3, the DNA is TGTGCCAGCAGCCGAGCGGGAGGGACCTACGAGCAGTACTTC. The complete variable domain, with remaining parts taken from reference TRBV9 and TRBJ2-7, reads DSGVTQTPKHLITATGQRVTLRCSPRSGDLSVYWYQQSLDQGLQFLIQYYNGEERAKGNILERFSAQQFPDLHSELNLSSLELGDSALYFCASSRAGGTYEQYFGPGTRLTVT.

The chain links TRBV18 to TRBJ2-2; 9 bases map to TRBD2. Germline CDR1 is KGHSH and CDR2 is LQKENI. The V segment lost 0 bases and the J segment 9 bases; nucleotides outside the gene matches: 2. CDR3 size: 14 residues. CDR3 residues: CASSPPGLAWELFF. For the CDR3, the DNA is TGTGCCAGCTCACCACCGGGACTAGCCTGGGAGCTGTTTTTT.

On this clone itself: This sample includes further DNA sequences coding for the same CDR3. V and J are TRBV6-5 and TRBJ2-1; 7 bases fit TRBD2. Unmatched junction bases numbered 1, after V lost 2 bases and J lost 0 bases. Looked up from germline, CDR1 is MNHEY and CDR2 is SVGAGI. The CDR3 sequence is 15 residues long. In nucleotides, the CDR3 is TGTGCCAGCAGTTACAGCGGGACCTCCTACAATGAGCAGTTCTTC. Amino acids: CASSYSGTSYNEQFF.

The rearrangement uses TRBV7-8 and TRBJ1-4, with 7 bases aligning to TRBD1. Germline trimming cut 2 bases from V and 4 bases from J; bases unmatched to any gene: 16. From germline, CDR1 is SGHVS and CDR2 FQNEAQ. CDR3 length: 19 amino acids. The CDR3 DNA sequence: TGTGCCAGCAGCTTATGGCCGGGAGGAGGGGGCCTTCGTAATGAAAAACTGTTTTTT. It yields the protein CASSLWPGGGGLRNEKLFF.

The chain is built from TRBV28 and TRBJ2-7; D gene unclear. CDR1 MDHEN and CDR2 SYDVKM come from the germline V gene. Trimming shortened V by 7 bases and J by 3 bases, and 13 bases separated the two germline ends. The CDR3 loop spans 13 amino acids. CDR3 bases: TGTGCCAGCACTTCACCCGGACGCTACGAGCAGTACTTC. Translated: CASTSPGRYEQYF.

To note about this clone: A junction boundary mismatches the germline segment, possibly from a read error. The chain links TRBV28 to TRBJ1-1; D is ambiguous. In germline, CDR1 is MDHEN, CDR2 SYDVKM. The CDR3 length is 12 residues. CDR3 coding DNA: TGTGCCAGCACTTCGTCCGTGGGCCCCGCTCTCTTT. This encodes CASTSSVGPALF.

J is TRBJ1-6 and V is TRBV5-1, with D uncertain. This CDR3 is 14 amino acids long. Germline CDR1 and CDR2: SGHRS and YFSETQ. The V end lost 4 bases, the J end lost 8 bases, and 13 bases lay between the germline ends. The CDR3 DNA sequence: TGCGCCAGCAGCCAAGCCCCGAGGGATTCACCCCTCCACTTT. Translation gives CASSQAPRDSPLHF.

In the case of this clone: A junction end diverges from the germline sequence, so it may reflect a read error. The chain links TRBV2 to TRBJ1-2; possible D gene TRBD1, 6 bases. The CDR3 sequence is 14 residues long. Germline V gives CDR1 SNHLY, CDR2 FYNNEI. The CDR3 DNA reads as TGTGCCACCAGTTCACAGGGTTTAGGCTATGGCTACACCTTC. Protein sequence: CATSSQGLGYGYTF.

The rearrangement joins TRBV7-3 to TRBJ2-2; the D gene is possibly TRBD1 (6 bases). CDR1 is SGHTA and CDR2 is FQGTGA in the germline V gene. The CDR3 is made up of 13 amino acids. Deletions cut 4 bases from V and 7 bases from J, with 10 bases between. The CDR3 DNA reads TGTGCCAGCAGCTCGCCACAGGGCGGGGAGCTGTTTTTT. This translates into CASSSPQGGELFF.

The chain couples TRBV5-4 to TRBJ2-2; D uncertain. The CDR3 runs 15 residues. Looked up from germline, CDR1 is SGHNT and CDR2 is YYREEE (reference sequence). Trimming took 0 bases from V and 8 from J, leaving 14 bases between them. The chain's CDR3 is CASSLGPPPTGELFF. CDR3 sequence (DNA): TGTGCCAGCAGCTTGGGGCCGCCCCCTACGGGGGAGCTGTTTTTT. The complete variable domain, with remaining parts taken from reference TRBV5-4 and TRBJ2-2, reads ETGVTQSPTHLIKTRGQQVTLRCSSQSGHNTVSWYQQALGQGPQFIFQYYREEENGRGNFPPRFSGLQFPNYSSELNVNALELDDSALYLCASSLGPPPTGELFFGEGSRLTVL.

The rearrangement uses TRBV16 and TRBJ2-1, with D possibly matching TRBD2 (5 bases). Germline-derived CDR1 and CDR2 are KGHSY and FQNENV. The CDR3 spans 17 residues. V was shortened by 3 bases and J by 0 bases, with 15 bases between the two germline ends. The CDR3: CASSQSGARGSYNEQFF. Written as DNA, the CDR3 is TGTGCCAGCAGCCAGTCCGGAGCCCGGGGCTCCTACAATGAGCAGTTCTTC.

This chain uses TRBV14 with TRBJ2-7, with D unclear. V was clipped by 5 bases and J by 4 bases, with 6 bases between them. Germline V gene sequence: CDR1 SGHDN, CDR2 FVKESK. This CDR3 is 11 amino acids long. The chain's CDR3 is CASSMGYEQYF. As DNA, the CDR3 is TGTGCCAGCAGCATGGGTTACGAGCAGTACTTC.

CDR3 residues: CASSPPRGGNTYNEQFF. In DNA form, the CDR3 reads TGTGCCAGCTCACCACCGAGGGGGGGTAATACCTACAATGAGCAGTTCTTC. The chain combines TRBV18 with TRBJ2-1; a possible D gene is TRBD2 (7 bases). CDR3 length equals 17 residues. Trimming pared 0 bases from V and 2 bases from J, leaving 14 bases between. The germline V gene has CDR1 KGHSH and CDR2 LQKENI.

The gene calls are TRBV19 and TRBJ2-7, with 7 bases matching TRBD1. The CDR3 length is 13 residues. The V gene end was trimmed by 6 bases and the J gene end by 7 bases; junction bases not matched to a gene: 9. Germline assignment: CDR1 LNHDA and CDR2 SQIVND (reference sequence). Here the CDR3 reads CASSWTGAGEQYF. The CDR3 nucleotides are TGTGCCAGTAGCTGGACAGGAGCTGGGGAGCAGTACTTC.

This chain connects TRBV9 to TRBJ1-1; D unresolved. The CDR3 has 15 amino acids. Germline assignment: CDR1 SGDLS and CDR2 YYNGEE. Between the trimmed V and J ends, which lost 3 bases and 0 bases, there was a span of 12 bases. The CDR3 DNA reads as TGTGCCAGCAGCGCGGGCATCGGGGTGAACACTGAAGCTTTCTTT. Its translation is CASSAGIGVNTEAFF. Using reference TRBV9 and TRBJ1-1 for the parts outside the CDR3, the full variable domain is DSGVTQTPKHLITATGQRVTLRCSPRSGDLSVYWYQQSLDQGLQFLIQYYNGEERAKGNILERFSAQQFPDLHSELNLSSLELGDSALYFCASSAGIGVNTEAFFGQGTRLTVV.

The genes are TRBV5-4 and TRBJ1-2; a weak D match, TRBD1 (5 bases). This CDR3 has 14 residues. Germline values: CDR1 SGHNT, CDR2 YYREEE (reference sequence). Trimming removed 2 bases from V and 2 bases from J, with 10 bases in between. The CDR3 coding sequence is TGTGCCAGCAGCTTAGGGGCCGAGAACTATGGCTACACCTTC. Translated, it gives CASSLGAENYGYTF.

The V call is TRBV30, the J call TRBJ1-1; D unclear. The CDR3 runs 15 residues. Germline-derived CDR1 and CDR2 are GTSNPN and SVGIG (reference sequence). The CDR3 nucleotides are TGTCTTCGTTCGGGAAATGTCAGGAGTACCTTTGAAGCTTTCTTT. It translates to CLRSGNVRSTFEAFF.

The rearrangement uses TRBV6-6 and TRBJ1-5; no definite D call. CDR3 size: 13 residues. The germline V gene encodes CDR1 MNHNY and CDR2 SVGAGI (reference sequence). V lost 7 bases and J 3 bases, leaving 10 bases between the germline ends. The CDR3 is CASTGSYNQPQHF. The CDR3 nucleotides read TGTGCCAGCACCGGCAGCTACAATCAGCCCCAGCATTTT.

The V gene is TRBV6-1, the J gene TRBJ1-5, with D possibly matching TRBD1 (5 bases). The CDR3 runs 15 residues. V lost 1 base and J lost 2, with 9 bases in between. Germline loops: CDR1 MNHNS, CDR2 SASEGT. CDR3 sequence: CASSEGIQGNQPQHF. In nucleotides, the CDR3 is TGTGCCAGCAGTGAAGGGATACAGGGCAATCAGCCCCAGCATTTT.

This clone showed up just once. The chain joins TRBV4-3 to TRBJ1-1; no firm D call. Trimming pared 2 bases from V and 3 bases from J, leaving 10 bases between. The CDR3 has 14 amino acids. Germline values: CDR1 LGHNA, CDR2 YSLEER. CDR3 DNA sequence: TGCGCCAGCAGCCAATTGCGGGTTGACACTGAAGCTTTCTTT. Translated, it gives CASSQLRVDTEAFF.

V and J are TRBV6-6 and TRBJ1-6, with TRBD1 as a possible D gene (6 bases). Germline V gene data show CDR1 as MNHNY and CDR2 as SVGAGI (reference sequence). V lost 3 bases and J 5 bases, leaving 8 bases between the germline ends. This CDR3 contains 14 residues. CDR3 coding DNA: TGTGCCAGCAGTTATTACAGGGATAATTCACCCCTCCACTTT. Amino acids: CASSYYRDNSPLHF.